This T cell receptor (beta chain) came from a study of T cells after yellow fever vaccination. Broader study findings: FACS-sorted repertoires might harbor abundant contaminating clonotypes from the bulk population. Shared CD4/CD8 clonotypes were a small share, likely from convergent recombination. In post-booster samples, most primary-vaccination clones reappeared (approximately 96% CD4, approximately 91% CD8).

Using its own MiXCR run on the 5' RACE reads, TCRdb lists one record per CDR3 protein. The sample shows under 300,000 distinct CDR3 sequences, less than 9% of them seen only once. The germline CDR1 and CDR2 sequences are MDHEN and SYDVKM. V lost 8 bases and J 1 base, leaving 15 bases between the germline ends. The CDR3 is 14 amino acids. In regard to this clonotype: No antigen is known for it.

Sequences were derived from CD4+ T cells sorted from PBMCs, sampled 15 days after the yellow fever booster vaccination. V usage is TRBV28 and J usage is TRBJ2-7, with a tentative D call TRBD1 (5 bases). The clonotype originates from a man aged 30-40 years who received the YFV17D yellow fever vaccine. In DNA, the CDR3 is TGTGCCAGCCTCGGTTGGCAGGGATCCTACGAGCAGTACTTC. Residues: CASLGWQGSYEQYF.